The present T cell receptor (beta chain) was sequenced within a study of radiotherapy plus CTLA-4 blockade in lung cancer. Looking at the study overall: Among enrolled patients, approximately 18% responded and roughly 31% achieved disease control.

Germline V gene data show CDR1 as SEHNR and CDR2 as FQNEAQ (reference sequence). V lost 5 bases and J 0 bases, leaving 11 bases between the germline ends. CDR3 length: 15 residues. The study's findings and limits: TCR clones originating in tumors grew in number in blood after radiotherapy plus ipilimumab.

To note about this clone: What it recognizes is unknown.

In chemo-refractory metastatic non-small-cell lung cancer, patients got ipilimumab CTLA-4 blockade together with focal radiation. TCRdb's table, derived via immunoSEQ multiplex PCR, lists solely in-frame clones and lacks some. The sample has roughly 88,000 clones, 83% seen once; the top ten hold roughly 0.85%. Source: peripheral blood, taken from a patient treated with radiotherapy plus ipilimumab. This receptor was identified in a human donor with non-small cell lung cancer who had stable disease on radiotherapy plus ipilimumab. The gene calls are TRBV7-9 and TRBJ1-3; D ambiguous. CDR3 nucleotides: TGTGCCAGCAGCCCCTTGGGGTACTCTGGAAACACCATATATTTT. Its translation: CASSPLGYSGNTIYF. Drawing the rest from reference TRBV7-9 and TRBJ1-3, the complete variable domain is DTGVSQNPRHKITKRGQNVTFRCDPISEHNRLYWYRQTLGQGPEFLTYFQNEAQLEKSRLLSDRFSAERPKGSFSTLEIQRTEQGDSAMYLCASSPLGYSGNTIYFGEGSWLTVV.